This TCR beta chain was profiled in a study of blood T cell repertoires in COVID-19. The data were produced by immunoSEQ multiplex PCR, yet TCRdb's version contains in-frame clones alone and is incomplete. In the table there are about 390,000 clones, 87% of which are singletons. This CDR3 contains 14 residues. From germline, CDR1 is SGHRS and CDR2 YFSETQ. V was cut by 0 bases and J by 2 bases, with 8 bases left in between. During active infection, Seattle patients enrolled and were then monitored through disease. Sequenced: peripheral blood. The chain joins TRBV5-1 to TRBJ1-2; D call uncertain. The receptor comes from a woman in her sixties with COVID-19, enrolled during active disease. The CDR3 DNA follows: TGCGCCAGCAGCTTGGGGGCACCGAACTATGGCTACACCTTC. This encodes CASSLGAPNYGYTF.